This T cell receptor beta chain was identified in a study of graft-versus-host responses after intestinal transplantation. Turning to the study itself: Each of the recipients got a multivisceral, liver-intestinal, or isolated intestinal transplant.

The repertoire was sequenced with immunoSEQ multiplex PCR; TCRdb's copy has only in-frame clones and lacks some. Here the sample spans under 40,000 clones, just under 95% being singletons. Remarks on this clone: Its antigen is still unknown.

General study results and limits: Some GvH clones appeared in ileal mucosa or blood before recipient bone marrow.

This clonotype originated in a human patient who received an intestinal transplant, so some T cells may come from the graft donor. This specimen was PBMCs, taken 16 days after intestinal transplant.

The CDR3 loop is CATSRDLEYEQYF. The CDR3 DNA sequence: TGTGCCACCAGCAGAGATCTCGAATACGAGCAGTACTTC. V gene TRBV15 combines with J gene TRBJ2-7; D not resolved. The CDR3 covers 13 residues. V lost 0 bases to trimming and J lost 4 bases, with 7 bases between them. CDR1 is LNHNV and CDR2 is YYDKDF in the germline V gene (reference sequence).